The sequence of this TCR beta chain was determined in a study of CD4+ T cells in melanoma. J gave up 7 bases and V 2 bases, and 7 bases lay outside the gene matches. The CDR3 is 15 residues long. CDR1 is SNHLY and CDR2 is FYNNEI in the germline V gene. Generated by immunoSEQ multiplex PCR, the TCRdb table keeps only in-frame clones and is missing some. The sample holds 140,000 or so clones, nearly 95% seen once. The V gene is TRBV2, the J gene TRBJ1-4, with 7 bases fitting TRBD1. The clonotype was recovered from a human donor with melanoma. This chain's CDR3 is CASSELAGTAEKLFF. CDR3 DNA: TGTGCCAGCAGTGAATTGGCCGGGACAGCTGAAAAACTGTTTTTT. Variable domain in full (rest from reference TRBV2 and TRBJ1-4): EPEVTQTPSHQVTQMGQEVILRCVPISNHLYFYWYRQILGQKVEFLVSFYNNEISEKSEIFDDQFSVERPDGSNFTLKIRSTKLEDSAMYFCASSELAGTAEKLFFGSGTQLSVL.